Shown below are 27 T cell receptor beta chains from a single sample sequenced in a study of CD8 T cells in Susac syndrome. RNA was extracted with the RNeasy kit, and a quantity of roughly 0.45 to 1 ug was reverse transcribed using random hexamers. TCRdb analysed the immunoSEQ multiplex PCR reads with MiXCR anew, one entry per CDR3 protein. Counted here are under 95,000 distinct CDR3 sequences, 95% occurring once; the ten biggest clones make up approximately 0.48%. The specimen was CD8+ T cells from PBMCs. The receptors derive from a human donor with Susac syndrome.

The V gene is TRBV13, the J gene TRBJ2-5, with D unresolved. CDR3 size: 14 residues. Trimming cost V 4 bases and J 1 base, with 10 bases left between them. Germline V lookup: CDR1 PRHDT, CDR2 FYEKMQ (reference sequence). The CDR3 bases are TGTGCCAGCAGCTCGACGGACCCCCAAGAGACCCAGTACTTC. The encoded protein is CASSSTDPQETQYF. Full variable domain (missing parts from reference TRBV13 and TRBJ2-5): AAGVIQSPRHLIKEKRETATLKCYPIPRHDTVYWYQQGPGQDPQFLISFYEKMQSDKGSIPDRFSAQQFSDYHSELNMSSLELGDSALYFCASSSTDPQETQYFGPGTRLLVL.

CDR3 sequence: CASRRQGVEAFF. The CDR3 DNA reads TGTGCCAGCAGACGACAGGGGGTTGAAGCTTTCTTT. V gene TRBV14 combines with J gene TRBJ1-1; 9 bases are shared with TRBD1. The V segment lost 6 bases and the J segment 7 bases; nucleotides outside the gene matches: 3. The CDR3 covers 12 residues. Germline CDR1 reads SGHDN; CDR2 reads FVKESK.

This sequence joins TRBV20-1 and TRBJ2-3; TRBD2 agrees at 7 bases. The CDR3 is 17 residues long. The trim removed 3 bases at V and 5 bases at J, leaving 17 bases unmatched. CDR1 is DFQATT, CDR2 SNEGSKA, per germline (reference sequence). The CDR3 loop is CSASPSASSGKGDTQYF. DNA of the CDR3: TGCAGTGCTAGCCCTTCTGCATCGAGCGGGAAAGGAGATACGCAGTATTTT.

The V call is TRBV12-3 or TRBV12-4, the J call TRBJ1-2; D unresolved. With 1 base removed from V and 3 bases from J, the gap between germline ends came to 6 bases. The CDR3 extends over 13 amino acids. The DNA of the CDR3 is TGTGCCAGCAGTTTAGAGGGTTACTATGGCTACACCTTC. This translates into CASSLEGYYGYTF.

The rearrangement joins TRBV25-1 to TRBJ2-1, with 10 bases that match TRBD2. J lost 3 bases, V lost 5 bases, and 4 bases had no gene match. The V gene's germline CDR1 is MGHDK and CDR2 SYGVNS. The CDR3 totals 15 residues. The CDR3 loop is CASSSSGRVYNEQFF. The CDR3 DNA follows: TGTGCCAGCAGTTCTAGCGGGAGAGTCTACAATGAGCAGTTCTTC.

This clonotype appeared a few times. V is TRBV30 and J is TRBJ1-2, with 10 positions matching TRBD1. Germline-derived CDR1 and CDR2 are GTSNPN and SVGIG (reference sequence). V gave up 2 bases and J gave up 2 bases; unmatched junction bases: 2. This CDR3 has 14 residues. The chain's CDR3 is CAWSKGQGNYGYTF. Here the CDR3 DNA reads TGTGCCTGGAGTAAGGGACAGGGGAACTATGGCTACACCTTC.

The CDR3: CASTLGLSGGFYNEQFF. The DNA of the CDR3 is TGTGCCAGCACCCTCGGTTTAAGCGGGGGCTTCTACAATGAGCAGTTCTTC. The J gene is TRBJ2-1, the V gene TRBV28, with TRBD2 matching 8 bases. The CDR3 is made up of 17 amino acids. The germline CDR1 and CDR2 sequences are MDHEN and SYDVKM. With V trimmed by 7 bases and J by 3 bases, 14 bases remained unmatched.

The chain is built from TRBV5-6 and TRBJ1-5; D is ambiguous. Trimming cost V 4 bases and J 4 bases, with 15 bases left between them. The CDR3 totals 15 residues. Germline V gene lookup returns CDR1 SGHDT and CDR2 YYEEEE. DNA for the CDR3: TGTGCCAGCAGCCTTGGAAATCCCCCTAATCAGCCCCAGCATTTT. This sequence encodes CASSLGNPPNQPQHF. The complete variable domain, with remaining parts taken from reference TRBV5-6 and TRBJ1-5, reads DAGVTQSPTHLIKTRGQQVTLRCSPKSGHDTVSWYQQALGQGPQFIFQYYEEEERQRGNFPDRFSGHQFPNYSSELNVNALLLGDSALYLCASSLGNPPNQPQHFGDGTRLSIL.

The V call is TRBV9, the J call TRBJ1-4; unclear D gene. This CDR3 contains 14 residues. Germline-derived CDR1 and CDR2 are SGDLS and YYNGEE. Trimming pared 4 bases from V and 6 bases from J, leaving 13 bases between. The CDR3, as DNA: TGTGCCAGCAGCCCGACCCAGACCGATGAAAAACTGTTTTTT. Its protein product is CASSPTQTDEKLFF.

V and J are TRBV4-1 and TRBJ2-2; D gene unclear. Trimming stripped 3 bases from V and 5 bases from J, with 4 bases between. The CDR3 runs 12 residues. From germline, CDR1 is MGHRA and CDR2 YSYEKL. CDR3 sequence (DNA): TGCGCCAGCAGCCATTCAACCGGGGAGCTGTTTTTT. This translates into CASSHSTGELFF.

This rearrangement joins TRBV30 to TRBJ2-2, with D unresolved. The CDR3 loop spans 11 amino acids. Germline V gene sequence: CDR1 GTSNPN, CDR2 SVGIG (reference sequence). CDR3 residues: CASGDTGELFF. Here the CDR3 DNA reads TGTGCGTCTGGAGATACCGGGGAGCTGTTTTTT.

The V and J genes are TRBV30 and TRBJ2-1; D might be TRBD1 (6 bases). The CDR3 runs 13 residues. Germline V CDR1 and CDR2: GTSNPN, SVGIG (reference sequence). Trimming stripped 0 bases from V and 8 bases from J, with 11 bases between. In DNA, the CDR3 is TGTGCCTGGAGTGTAAGTGGGGGCTATGAGCAGTTCTTC. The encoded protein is CAWSVSGGYEQFF.

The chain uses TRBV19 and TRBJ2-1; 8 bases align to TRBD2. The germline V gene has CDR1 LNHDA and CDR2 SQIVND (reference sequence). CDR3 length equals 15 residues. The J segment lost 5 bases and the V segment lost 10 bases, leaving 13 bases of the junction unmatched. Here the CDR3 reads CATNPAGGYNNEQFF. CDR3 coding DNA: TGTGCCACCAACCCCGCGGGGGGCTACAACAATGAGCAGTTCTTC. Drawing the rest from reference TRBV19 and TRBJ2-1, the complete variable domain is DGGITQSPKYLFRKEGQNVTLSCEQNLNHDAMYWYRQDPGQGLRLIYYSQIVNDFQKGDIAEGYSVSREKKESFPLTVTSAQKNPTAFYLCATNPAGGYNNEQFFGPGTRLTVL.

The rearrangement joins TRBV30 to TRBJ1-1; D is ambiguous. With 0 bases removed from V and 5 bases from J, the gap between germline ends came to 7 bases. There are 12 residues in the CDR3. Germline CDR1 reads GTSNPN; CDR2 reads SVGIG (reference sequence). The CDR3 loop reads CAWSVLGTEAFF. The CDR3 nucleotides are TGTGCCTGGAGTGTACTGGGGACTGAAGCTTTCTTT.

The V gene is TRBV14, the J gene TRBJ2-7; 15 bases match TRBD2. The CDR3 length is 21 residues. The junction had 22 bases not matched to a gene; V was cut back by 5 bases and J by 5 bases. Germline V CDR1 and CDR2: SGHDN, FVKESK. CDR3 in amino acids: CASSGREQLNPGLAGGHEQYF. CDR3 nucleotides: TGTGCCAGCAGCGGGCGGGAACAGCTAAACCCGGGACTAGCGGGAGGACACGAGCAGTACTTC.

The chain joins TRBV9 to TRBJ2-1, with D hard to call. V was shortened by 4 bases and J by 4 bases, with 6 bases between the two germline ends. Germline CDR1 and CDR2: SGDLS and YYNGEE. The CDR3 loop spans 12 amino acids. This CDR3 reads CASSPRYNEQFF. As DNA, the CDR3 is TGTGCCAGCAGCCCCCGTTACAATGAGCAGTTCTTC.

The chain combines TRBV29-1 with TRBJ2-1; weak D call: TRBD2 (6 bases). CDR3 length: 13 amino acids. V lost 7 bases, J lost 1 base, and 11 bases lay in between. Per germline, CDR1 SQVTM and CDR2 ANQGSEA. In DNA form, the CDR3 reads TGCAGCGCTCTGGGGGGTTCCTACAATGAGCAGTTCTTC. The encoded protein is CSALGGSYNEQFF.

Here the CDR3 DNA reads TGTGCCAGCAGCGGATCCTCTGGGGGAAACACTGAAGCTTTCTTT. Its protein product is CASSGSSGGNTEAFF. V gene TRBV9 combines with J gene TRBJ1-1; tentative D call: TRBD1 (5 bases). Germline CDR1 and CDR2: SGDLS and YYNGEE. The V gene lost 3 bases and the J gene lost 2 bases, with 14 bases spanning the gap. The length of the CDR3 is 15 residues.

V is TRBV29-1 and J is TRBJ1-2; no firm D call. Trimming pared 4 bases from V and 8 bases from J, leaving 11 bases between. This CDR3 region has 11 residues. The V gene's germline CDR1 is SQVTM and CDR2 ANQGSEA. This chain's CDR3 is CSVVISGGYTF. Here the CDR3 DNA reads TGCAGCGTTGTAATATCAGGAGGCTACACCTTC.

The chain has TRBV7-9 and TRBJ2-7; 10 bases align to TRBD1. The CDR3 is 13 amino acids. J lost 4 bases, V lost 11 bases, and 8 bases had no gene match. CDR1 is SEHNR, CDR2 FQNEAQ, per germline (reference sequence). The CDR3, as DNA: TGTGCCTTACCTGGGGACAGGGGTTACGAGCAGTACTTC. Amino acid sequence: CALPGDRGYEQYF.

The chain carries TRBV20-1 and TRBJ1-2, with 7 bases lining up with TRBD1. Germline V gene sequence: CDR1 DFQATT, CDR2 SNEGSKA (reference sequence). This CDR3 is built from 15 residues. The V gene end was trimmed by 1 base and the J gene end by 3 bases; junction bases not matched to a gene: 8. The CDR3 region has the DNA TGCAGTGCTAGAGTAGAGGAGGGGGCATACTATGGCTACACCTTC. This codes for CSARVEEGAYYGYTF.

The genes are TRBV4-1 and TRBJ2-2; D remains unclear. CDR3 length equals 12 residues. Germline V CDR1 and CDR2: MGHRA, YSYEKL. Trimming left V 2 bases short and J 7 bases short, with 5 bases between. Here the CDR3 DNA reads TGCGCCAGCAGCCAAATGGGCGGGGAGCTGTTTTTT. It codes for CASSQMGGELFF.

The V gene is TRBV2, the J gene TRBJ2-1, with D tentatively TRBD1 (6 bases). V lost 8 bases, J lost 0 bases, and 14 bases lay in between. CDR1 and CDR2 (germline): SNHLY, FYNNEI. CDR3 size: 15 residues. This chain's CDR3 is CASLLDRSSYNEQFF. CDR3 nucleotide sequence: TGTGCCAGCCTCCTGGACAGAAGCTCCTACAATGAGCAGTTCTTC.

The CDR3 reads CASSQGGHLQETQYF. The CDR3, as DNA: TGCGCCAGCAGCCAAGGAGGACACCTCCAAGAGACCCAGTACTTC. The J gene is TRBJ2-5, the V gene TRBV4-1; a weak D match, TRBD1 (5 bases). Germline V lookup: CDR1 MGHRA, CDR2 YSYEKL. The CDR3 runs to 15 residues. The germline V and J ends were trimmed by 1 base and 1 base, with 10 bases remaining between them.

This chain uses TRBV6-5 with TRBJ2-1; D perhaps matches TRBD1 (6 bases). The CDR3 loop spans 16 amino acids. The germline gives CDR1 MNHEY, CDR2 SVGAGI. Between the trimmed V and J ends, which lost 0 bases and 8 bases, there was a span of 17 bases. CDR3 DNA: TGTGCCAGCAGTTACTCAGGCGGCGCCAAGGGGGATGAGCAGTTCTTC. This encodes CASSYSGGAKGDEQFF.

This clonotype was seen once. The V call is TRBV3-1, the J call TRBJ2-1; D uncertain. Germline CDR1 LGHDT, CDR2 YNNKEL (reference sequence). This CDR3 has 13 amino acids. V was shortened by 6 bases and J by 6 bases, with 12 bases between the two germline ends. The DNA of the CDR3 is TGTGCCAGCAGTTTCGCTAGTGGCAATGAGCAGTTCTTC. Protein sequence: CASSFASGNEQFF.

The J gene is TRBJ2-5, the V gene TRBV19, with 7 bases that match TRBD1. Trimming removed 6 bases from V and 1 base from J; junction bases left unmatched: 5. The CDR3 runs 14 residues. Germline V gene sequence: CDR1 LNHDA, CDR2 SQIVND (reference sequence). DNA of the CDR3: TGTGCCAGTAGCGTACAGGGGACCCAAGAGACCCAGTACTTC. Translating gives CASSVQGTQETQYF.